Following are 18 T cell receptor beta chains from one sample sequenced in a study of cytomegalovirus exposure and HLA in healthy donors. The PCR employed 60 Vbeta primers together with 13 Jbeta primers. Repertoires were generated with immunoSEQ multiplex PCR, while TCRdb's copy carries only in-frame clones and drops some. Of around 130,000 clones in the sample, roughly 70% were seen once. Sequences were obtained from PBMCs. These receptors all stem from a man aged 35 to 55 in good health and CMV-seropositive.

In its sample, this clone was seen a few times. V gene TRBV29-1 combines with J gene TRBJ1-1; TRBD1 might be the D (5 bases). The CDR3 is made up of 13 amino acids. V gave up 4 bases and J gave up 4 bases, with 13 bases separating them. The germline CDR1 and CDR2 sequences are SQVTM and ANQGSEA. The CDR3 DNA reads TGCAGCGTTGGGAGGGGCAGGGCCACTGAAGCTTTCTTT. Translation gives CSVGRGRATEAFF.

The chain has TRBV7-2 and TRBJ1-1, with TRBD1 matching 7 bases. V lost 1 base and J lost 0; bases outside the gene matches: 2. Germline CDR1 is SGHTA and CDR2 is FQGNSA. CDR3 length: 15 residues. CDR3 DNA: TGTGCCAGCAGCTTAGGAACAGGGGTGAACACTGAAGCTTTCTTT. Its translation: CASSLGTGVNTEAFF.

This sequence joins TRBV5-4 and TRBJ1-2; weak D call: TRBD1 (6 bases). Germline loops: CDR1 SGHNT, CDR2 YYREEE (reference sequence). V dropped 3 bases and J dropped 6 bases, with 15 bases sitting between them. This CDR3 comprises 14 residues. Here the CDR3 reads CASSSGGRNDGYTF. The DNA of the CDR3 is TGTGCCAGCAGCTCGGGGGGCAGGAATGATGGCTACACCTTC.

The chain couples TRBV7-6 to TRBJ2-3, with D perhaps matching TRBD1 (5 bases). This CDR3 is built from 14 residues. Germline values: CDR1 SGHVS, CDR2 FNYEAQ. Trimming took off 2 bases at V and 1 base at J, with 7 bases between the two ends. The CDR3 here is CASSLRGGTDTQYF. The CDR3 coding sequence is TGTGCCAGCAGCTTAAGGGGTGGCACAGATACGCAGTATTTT.

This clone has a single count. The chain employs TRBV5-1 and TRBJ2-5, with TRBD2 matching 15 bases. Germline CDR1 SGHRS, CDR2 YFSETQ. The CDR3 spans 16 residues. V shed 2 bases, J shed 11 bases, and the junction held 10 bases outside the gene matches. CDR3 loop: CASSLSGLAGGGEQYF. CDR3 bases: TGCGCCAGCAGCTTATCGGGACTAGCGGGAGGAGGAGAGCAGTACTTC.

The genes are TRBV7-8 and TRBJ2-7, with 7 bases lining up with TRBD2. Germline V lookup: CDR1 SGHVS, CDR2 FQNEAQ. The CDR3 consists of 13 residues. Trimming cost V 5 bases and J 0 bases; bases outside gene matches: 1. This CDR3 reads CASSRGSSYEQYF. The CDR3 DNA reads TGTGCCAGCAGCCGCGGGAGCTCCTACGAGCAGTACTTC.

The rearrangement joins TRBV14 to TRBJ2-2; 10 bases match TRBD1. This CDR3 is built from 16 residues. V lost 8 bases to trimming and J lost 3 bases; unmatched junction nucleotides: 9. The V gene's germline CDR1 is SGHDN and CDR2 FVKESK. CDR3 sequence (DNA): TGTGCCAGCCGGCCGGGACAGGGGTTTCACACCGGGGAGCTGTTTTTT. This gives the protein CASRPGQGFHTGELFF. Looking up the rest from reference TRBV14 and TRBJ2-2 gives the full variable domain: EAGVTQFPSHSVIEKGQTVTLRCDPISGHDNLYWYRRVMGKEIKFLLHFVKESKQDESGMPNNRFLAERTGGTYSTLKVQPAELEDSGVYFCASRPGQGFHTGELFFGEGSRLTVL.

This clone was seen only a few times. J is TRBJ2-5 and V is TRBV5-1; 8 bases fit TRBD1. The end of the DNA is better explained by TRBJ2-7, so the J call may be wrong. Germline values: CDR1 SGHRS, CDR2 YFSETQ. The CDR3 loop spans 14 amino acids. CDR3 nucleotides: TGCGCCAGCAGTCAGGGGGCAACCACCTACGAGCAGTACTTC. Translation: CASSQGATTYEQYF.

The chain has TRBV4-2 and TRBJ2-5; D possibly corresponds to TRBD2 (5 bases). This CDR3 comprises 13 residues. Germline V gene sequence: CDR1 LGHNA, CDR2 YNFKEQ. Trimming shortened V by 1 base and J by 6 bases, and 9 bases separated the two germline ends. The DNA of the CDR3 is TGTGCCAGCAGCCAAGCCCGAGGGCAGACCCAGTACTTC. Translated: CASSQARGQTQYF.

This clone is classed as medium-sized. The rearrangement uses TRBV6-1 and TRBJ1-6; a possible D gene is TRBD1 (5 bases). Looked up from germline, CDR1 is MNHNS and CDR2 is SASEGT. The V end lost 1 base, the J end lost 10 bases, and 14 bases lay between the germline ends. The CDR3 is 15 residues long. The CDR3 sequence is CASSEESGKGSPLHF. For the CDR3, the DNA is TGTGCCAGCAGTGAAGAGTCAGGGAAAGGGTCACCCCTCCACTTT.

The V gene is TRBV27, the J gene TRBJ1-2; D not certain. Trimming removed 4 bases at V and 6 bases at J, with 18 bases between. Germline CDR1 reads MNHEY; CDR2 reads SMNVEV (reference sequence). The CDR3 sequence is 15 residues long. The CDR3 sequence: CASSYRFGGPDGYTF. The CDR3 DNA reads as TGTGCCAGCAGTTACCGTTTTGGTGGGCCCGATGGCTACACCTTC.

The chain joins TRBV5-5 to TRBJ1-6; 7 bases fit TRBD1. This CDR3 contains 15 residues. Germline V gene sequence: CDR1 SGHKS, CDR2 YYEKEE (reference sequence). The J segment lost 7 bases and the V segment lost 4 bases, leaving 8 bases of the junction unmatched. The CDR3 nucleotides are TGTGCCAGCAGCCTTGCGGGACAGCCGAATTCACCCCTCCACTTT. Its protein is CASSLAGQPNSPLHF.

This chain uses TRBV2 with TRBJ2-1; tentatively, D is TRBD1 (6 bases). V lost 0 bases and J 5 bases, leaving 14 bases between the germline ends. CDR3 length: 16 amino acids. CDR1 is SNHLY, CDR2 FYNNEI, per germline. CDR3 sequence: CASSEALGTPNNEQFF. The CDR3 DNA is TGTGCCAGCAGTGAAGCCCTCGGGACACCAAACAATGAGCAGTTCTTC.

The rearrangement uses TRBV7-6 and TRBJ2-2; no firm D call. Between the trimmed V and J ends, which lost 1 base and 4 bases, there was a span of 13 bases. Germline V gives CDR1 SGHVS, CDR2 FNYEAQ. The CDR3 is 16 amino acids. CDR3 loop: CASSLGSMSFTGELFF. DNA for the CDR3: TGTGCCAGCAGCTTAGGGTCCATGAGTTTCACCGGGGAGCTGTTTTTT.

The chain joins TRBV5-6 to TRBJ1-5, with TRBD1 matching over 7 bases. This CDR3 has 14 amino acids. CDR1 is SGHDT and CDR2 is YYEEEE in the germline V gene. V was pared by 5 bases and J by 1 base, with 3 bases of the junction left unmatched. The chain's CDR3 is CASSLQGSNQPQHF. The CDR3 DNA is TGTGCCAGCAGTCTACAGGGGAGCAATCAGCCCCAGCATTTT.

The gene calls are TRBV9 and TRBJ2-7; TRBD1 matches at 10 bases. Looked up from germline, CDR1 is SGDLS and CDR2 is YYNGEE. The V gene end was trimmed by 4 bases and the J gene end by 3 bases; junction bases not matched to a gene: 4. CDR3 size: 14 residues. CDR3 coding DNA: TGTGCCAGCAGCACCGGACAGGGGGTCTACGAGCAGTACTTC. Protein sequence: CASSTGQGVYEQYF.

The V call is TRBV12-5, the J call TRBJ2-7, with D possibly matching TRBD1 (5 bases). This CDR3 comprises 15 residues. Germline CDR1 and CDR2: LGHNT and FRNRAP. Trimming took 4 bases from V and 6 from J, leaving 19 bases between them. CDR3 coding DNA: TGTGCTAGTGGTTCCCTTGGCAACAGTACAGGCGAGCAGTACTTC. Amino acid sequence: CASGSLGNSTGEQYF.

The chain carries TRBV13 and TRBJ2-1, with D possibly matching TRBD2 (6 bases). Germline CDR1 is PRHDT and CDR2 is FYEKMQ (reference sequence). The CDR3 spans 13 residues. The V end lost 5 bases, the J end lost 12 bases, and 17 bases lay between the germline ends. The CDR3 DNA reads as TGTGCCAGCAGCCAAGCGGCTAGCGATCGGCAGTTCTTC. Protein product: CASSQAASDRQFF.